These 5 T cell receptor beta chains originate from one sample sequenced in a study of T cell responses to AZD1222 COVID-19 vaccine. Method: immunoSEQ multiplex PCR; TCRdb's copy keeps in-frame clones and lacks some. The profile covers about 130,000 clones, with 94% appearing a single time and 6.6% taken by the ten largest. Here the sequenced sample was peripheral blood, taken on day 0 of AZD1222 vaccination. Every receptor here comes from an adult in good health.

This chain joins TRBV2 and TRBJ1-5; D uncertain. In germline, CDR1 is SNHLY, CDR2 FYNNEI. The V end lost 7 bases, the J end lost 2 bases, and 6 bases lay between the germline ends. The length of the CDR3 is 12 residues. In DNA form, the CDR3 reads TGTGCCAGCAAAAATGGCAATCAGCCCCAGCATTTT. Amino acid sequence: CASKNGNQPQHF. The complete variable domain, with remaining parts taken from reference TRBV2 and TRBJ1-5, reads EPEVTQTPSHQVTQMGQEVILRCVPISNHLYFYWYRQILGQKVEFLVSFYNNEISEKSEIFDDQFSVERPDGSNFTLKIRSTKLEDSAMYFCASKNGNQPQHFGDGTRLSIL.

The gene calls are TRBV5-1 and TRBJ1-5, with a weak D call TRBD1 (5 bases). Germline values: CDR1 SGHRS, CDR2 YFSETQ. V was shortened by 4 bases and J by 1 base, with 15 bases between the two germline ends. This CDR3 comprises 16 residues. The CDR3, as DNA: TGCGCCAGCAGCCCGCAGGGACCGTCGAGCAATCAGCCCCAGCATTTT. This translates into CASSPQGPSSNQPQHF.

V gene TRBV19 combines with J gene TRBJ1-2; D is possibly TRBD1 (5 bases). This CDR3 spans 15 amino acids. V was clipped by 4 bases and J by 3 bases, with 15 bases between them. Looked up from germline, CDR1 is LNHDA and CDR2 is SQIVND (reference sequence). CDR3: CASSTAGPADYGYTF. In DNA form, the CDR3 reads TGTGCCAGTAGTACGGCAGGGCCAGCGGACTATGGCTACACCTTC.

In its sample, this clone was seen once. The chain uses TRBV4-2 and TRBJ1-5; D is possibly TRBD1 (5 bases). The CDR3 sequence is 15 residues long. Germline CDR1 reads LGHNA; CDR2 reads YNFKEQ. The V and J ends lost 5 bases and 3 bases respectively, with 14 bases between them. DNA of the CDR3: TGTGCCAGCAGCGTAGCGGGGGGAATCAATCAGCCCCAGCATTTT. Its translation is CASSVAGGINQPQHF.

The chain links TRBV18 to TRBJ1-3; no reliable D call. With 0 bases removed from V and 0 bases from J, the gap between germline ends came to 9 bases. Germline V lookup: CDR1 KGHSH, CDR2 LQKENI. The CDR3 loop spans 16 amino acids. The CDR3 DNA reads TGTGCCAGCTCACCACCTCTGGCGTCCTCTGGAAACACCATATATTTT. As protein: CASSPPLASSGNTIYF.